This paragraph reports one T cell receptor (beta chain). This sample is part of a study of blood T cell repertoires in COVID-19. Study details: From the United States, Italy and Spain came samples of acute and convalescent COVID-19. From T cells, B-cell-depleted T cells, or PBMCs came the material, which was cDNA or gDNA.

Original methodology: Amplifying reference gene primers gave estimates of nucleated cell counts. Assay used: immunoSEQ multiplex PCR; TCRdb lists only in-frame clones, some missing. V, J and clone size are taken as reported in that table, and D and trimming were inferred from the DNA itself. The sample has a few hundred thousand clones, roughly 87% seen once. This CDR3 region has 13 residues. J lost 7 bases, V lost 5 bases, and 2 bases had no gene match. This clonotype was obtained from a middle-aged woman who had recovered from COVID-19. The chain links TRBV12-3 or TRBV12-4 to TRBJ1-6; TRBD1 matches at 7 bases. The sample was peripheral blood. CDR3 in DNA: TGTGCCAGCAGTCCGACAGGGAATTCACCCCTCCACTTT. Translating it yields CASSPTGNSPLHF.